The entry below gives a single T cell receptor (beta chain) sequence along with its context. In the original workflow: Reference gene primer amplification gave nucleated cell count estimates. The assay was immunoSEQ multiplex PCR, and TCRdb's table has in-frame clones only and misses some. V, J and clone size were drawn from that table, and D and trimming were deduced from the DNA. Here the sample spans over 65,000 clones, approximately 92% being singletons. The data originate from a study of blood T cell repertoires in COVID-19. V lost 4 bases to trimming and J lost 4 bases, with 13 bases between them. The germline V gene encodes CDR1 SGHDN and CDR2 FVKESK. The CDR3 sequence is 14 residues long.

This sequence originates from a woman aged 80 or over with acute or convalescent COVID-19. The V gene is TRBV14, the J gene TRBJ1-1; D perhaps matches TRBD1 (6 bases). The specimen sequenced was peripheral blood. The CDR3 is CASSLFRGSTEAFF. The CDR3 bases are TGTGCCAGCAGCCTGTTCAGGGGTTCCACTGAAGCTTTCTTT.